This TCR beta chain emerged from a study of response to subunit inactivated influenza vaccine. Trimming took 5 bases from V and 7 from J; bases not matched to a gene: 11. Germline values: CDR1 DFQATT, CDR2 SNEGSKA (reference sequence). The CDR3 has 13 amino acids. The sample holds one count of this clonotype. One entry per CDR3 protein results from TCRdb running MiXCR on the RT-PCR reads. The sample yields some 500,000 distinct CDR3 sequences, roughly 27% seen once. This clonotype was obtained from a man aged 50 to 60 who received an inactivated influenza vaccine. The specimen comprised CD4+ T cells sorted from PBMCs, sampled about 5 days after vaccination. The chain links TRBV20-1 to TRBJ2-7; TRBD1 aligns across 7 bases. CDR3 sequence reads: CSAARGSGREQYF. DNA for the CDR3: TGCAGTGCTGCCAGGGGGTCAGGGCGGGAGCAGTACTTC.